The clone carrying this T cell receptor (beta chain) was picked up many times. These data are taken from a study of early T cells in non-severe SARS-CoV-2 infection. Unique molecular identifiers were added to individual cDNA molecules. TCRdb independently ran MiXCR on the 5' RACE reads; one entry per CDR3 protein. The sample comprises 50,000 to 60,000 distinct CDR3 sequences, roughly 6.8% of which are singletons, and roughly 4% rests with the top ten. Trimming shortened V by 10 bases and J by 5 bases, and 9 bases separated the two germline ends. This CDR3 region has 10 residues. CDR1 and CDR2 (germline): MNHEY, SVGEGT.

Sequencing input: whole blood. The receptor comes from an adult who was a healthcare worker with PCR-confirmed SARS-CoV-2 infection or an uninfected control (not recorded which). The chain combines TRBV6-2 or TRBV6-3 with TRBJ2-7, with D hard to call. DNA for the CDR3: TGTGCCACCCAACAGCACGAGCAGTACTTC. Protein sequence: CATQQHEQYF.